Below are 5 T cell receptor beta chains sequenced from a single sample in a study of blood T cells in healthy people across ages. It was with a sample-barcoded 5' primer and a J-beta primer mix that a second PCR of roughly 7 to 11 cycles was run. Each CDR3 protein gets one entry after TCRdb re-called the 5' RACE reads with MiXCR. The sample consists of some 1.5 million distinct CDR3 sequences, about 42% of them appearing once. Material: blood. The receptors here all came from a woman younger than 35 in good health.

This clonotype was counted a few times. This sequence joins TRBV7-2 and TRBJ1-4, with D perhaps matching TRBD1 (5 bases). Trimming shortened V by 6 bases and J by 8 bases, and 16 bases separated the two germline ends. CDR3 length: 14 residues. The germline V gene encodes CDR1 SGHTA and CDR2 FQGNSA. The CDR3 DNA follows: TGTGCCAGCAGGGCCGGGACGACGGGAGAAAAACTGTTTTTT. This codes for CASRAGTTGEKLFF.

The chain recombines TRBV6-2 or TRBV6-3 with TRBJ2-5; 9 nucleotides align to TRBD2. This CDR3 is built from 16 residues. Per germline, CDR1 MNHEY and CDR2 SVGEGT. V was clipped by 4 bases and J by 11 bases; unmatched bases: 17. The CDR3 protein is CASSSPRGGEGNEQYF. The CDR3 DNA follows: TGTGCCAGCAGTTCCCCGCGGGGGGGGGAAGGTAATGAGCAGTACTTC.

This CDR3 reads CASSYARTGNLYEQYF. The CDR3 nucleotides are TGTGCCAGCAGTTACGCGAGGACAGGGAACCTTTACGAGCAGTACTTC. The chain joins TRBV6-2 or TRBV6-3 to TRBJ2-7; the match to TRBD1 covers 8 bases. The ends lost 2 bases at V and 4 bases at J; junction bases unmatched: 10. Germline V gene data show CDR1 as MNHEY and CDR2 as SVGEGT. The CDR3 is made up of 16 amino acids.

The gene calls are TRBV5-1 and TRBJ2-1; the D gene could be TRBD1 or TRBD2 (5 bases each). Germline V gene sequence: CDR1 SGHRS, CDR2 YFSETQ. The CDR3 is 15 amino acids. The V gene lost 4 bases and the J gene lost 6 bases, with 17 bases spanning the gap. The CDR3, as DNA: TGCGCCAGCAGCCCCCCAAGTGGGACGGCCAATGAGCAGTTCTTC. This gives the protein CASSPPSGTANEQFF.

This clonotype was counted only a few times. CDR3 in amino acids: CASGSQVEYNEQFF. The DNA of the CDR3 is TGCGCCAGTGGTTCCCAAGTTGAATACAATGAGCAGTTCTTC. The V and J genes are TRBV5-1 and TRBJ2-1, with unresolved D. The length of the CDR3 is 14 residues. Trimming pared 8 bases from V and 4 bases from J, leaving 16 bases between. In germline, CDR1 is SGHRS, CDR2 YFSETQ.